This T cell receptor (beta chain) was identified in a study of blood T cell repertoires in COVID-19. Across the study: T cells, B-cell-depleted T cells, or PBMCs provided the cDNA or gDNA that served as material.

CDR1 and CDR2 from the germline V gene are MDHEN and SYDVKM. V dropped 2 bases and J dropped 3; count of bases not matched to a gene: 4. CDR3 length: 16 residues. Profiled with immunoSEQ multiplex PCR; TCRdb holds only in-frame clones, not every one. Of roughly 180,000 clones listed, approximately 85% were seen once; the top ten hold just under 8.5%. The source is a woman between 55 and 75 years old with acute or convalescent COVID-19. The sequencing sample was made of peripheral blood. The chain uses TRBV28 and TRBJ2-7; 13 nucleotides agree with TRBD2. This chain's CDR3 is CASSLRLAGGNYEQYF. The CDR3 bases are TGTGCCAGCAGTTTAAGACTAGCGGGAGGAAACTACGAGCAGTACTTC.